This T cell receptor (beta chain) was sequenced in a study of shared clonotypes between healthy human individuals (dated by TCRdb to about 2020). The study in broad terms: The cohort comprised a couple of women and a few men aged 18 to 49 years. For each donor, three plates each were used for CD4 naive and CD4 memory, two plates were used for CD8 naive, and one plate was used for CD8 memory. The study deeply sequenced blood TCR repertoires of roughly five healthy adults to estimate repertoire size and the extent of clonotype sharing between individuals. Different laboratories and diverse techniques were used to prepare libraries and sequence TCR repertoires, to increase sequencing depth and limit assay-specific biases. Leukapheresis yielded between about 0.8 and 9.5 billion PBMCs per donor.

Worth noting for this clone: Its antigen target is currently unknown. No much larger clonotype is one base removed from it; base qualities were not supplied.

For the CD8 naive samples, CD45RO-negative cells were positively selected for CCR7, yielding a CD45RA+CCR7+ population from which TemRA cells were excluded. The donors were healthy, HIV-negative adults who had no recently reported acute infections or vaccinations. All donors were Caucasian adults living in Nashville, Tennessee, USA. Blood was obtained by leukapheresis, after which PBMCs were separated by Ficoll-Histopaque density gradient centrifugation and cryopreserved in liquid nitrogen vapor phase. Analytical flow cytometry was used to check the purity and quantity of each magnetically sorted T cell population. Genomic DNA was isolated from every sorted fraction and measured by UV absorbance on a Nanodrop 2000c. The germline V gene (reference sequence) gives CDR1 as GTSNPN and CDR2 as SVGIG. Inclusive of the bounding cysteine and phenylalanine, the CDR3 is 15 residues long. Here the CDR3 DNA is all that survives: 45 bases in frame from base 1. The junction shows trimming of 0 bases on V and 5 bases on J, plus 17 bases between the germline ends.

Using the deep immunoSEQ assay, multiplex PCR amplified TCR CDR3 regions from genomic DNA. For each cell subset, the extracted genomic DNA was distributed evenly across all wells of several immunoSEQ 96-well plates, and each plate served as one replicate. For sorted subsets, approximately 190 ng genomic DNA, equal to tens of thousands of T cell genomes, was loaded into each replicate PCR. Purified libraries were measured with a Qubit 3.0 fluorometer, size-checked on a Bioanalyzer 2100, and measured again with the KAPA Library Quantification kit. Each immunoSEQ 96-well plate was sequenced on its own single-read 150-cycle Illumina NextSeq 550 flow cell. Regarding the original processing steps: Because the immunoSEQ output included only junctional sequences and no quality scores, the filtering could not be the same as the filtering used for full-length reads. To assign V/J genes and CDR3, sequences were annotated using PyIR, a Python wrapper for IgBLAST v1.9, with IMGT germline references. Any read was removed if the V/J assignment was weak (E-value above 1e-6), the CDR3 was missing, or the read contained stop codons, out-of-frame junctions, or ambiguous translated residues. V3J clonotypes were defined as sequences sharing the same inferred V gene, J gene, and CDR3 amino acid sequence. Percentage overlap between repertoires was calculated by dividing the number of shared unique clonotypes by the size of the smaller repertoire. Richness of each repertoire was evaluated using RTK rarefaction, the Chao1 estimator, and Recon v2.1 estimates of unobserved clonotypes. For all TCRbeta clonotypes obtained by the gDNA method from a handful of donors, generation probabilities were computed with OLGA. Sourced from immuneACCESS, this table was stored by TCRdb with only in-frame sequences that have V and J called. A share of the clones is absent; for the studies checked, an unresolved V gene accounts for under half, and the remainder has no known explanation. D and trimming were read from the DNA, whereas the V and J calls and clone size are those reported in that table. The sample includes around 2.1 million clones, with 90% to 95% observed a single time. The ten largest clones represent around 1.7% of the sample.

The paper as a whole reports these results and caveats: Because the study included a small number of donors, the genetic and exposure-history diversity represented was limited. Even with the large sequencing depth, rarefaction of the sorted-subset datasets indicated that sequencing was incomplete. Compared with non-shared clonotypes, clonotypes shared by all four sorted-subset donors had higher generation probabilities. Only blood was sampled, and tissue TCR repertoires likely differ from those in blood. Naive subsets generally had larger estimated clonotype richness than memory subsets. Pairwise subsampling led to the expectation that sequencing depth would affect the degree of clonotype sharing among donors. Sharing across several donors was observed for about 5% of naive CD4, less than 4% of naive CD8, about 2.3% of memory CD4, and roughly 0.4% of memory CD8 clonotypes.

This TCR was sampled from a man aged 18 to 30 in good health. Some clones in this sample may be carry-over from other donors' samples. The rearrangement joined TRBV30 to TRBJ2-7, with a tentative D gene TRBD2 over 5 matching bases. The sequenced sample was naive CD8+ T cells from PBMCs. Reading the label with the study, this specimen's cell subset or site is: CD45RA+CCR7+. The bases read TGTGCCTGGAGTGTACCCCGCCTAGCCTGGCACGAGCAGTACTTC. It is translated as CAWSVPRLAWHEQYF.